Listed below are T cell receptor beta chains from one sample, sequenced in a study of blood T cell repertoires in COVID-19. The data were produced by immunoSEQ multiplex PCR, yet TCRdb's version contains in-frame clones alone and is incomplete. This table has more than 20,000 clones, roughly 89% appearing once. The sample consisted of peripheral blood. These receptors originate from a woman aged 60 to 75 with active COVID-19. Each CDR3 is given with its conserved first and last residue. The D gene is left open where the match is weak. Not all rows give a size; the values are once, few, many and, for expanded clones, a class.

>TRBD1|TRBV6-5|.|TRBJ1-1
CASSRDRGRSEAFF
TGTGCCAGCAGCCGGGACAGGGGGCGCTCGGAAGCTTTCTTT
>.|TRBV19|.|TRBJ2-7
CATSGTRDLYEQYF
TGTGCCACCAGCGGGACAAGGGACCTCTACGAGCAGTACTTC
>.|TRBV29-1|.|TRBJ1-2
CSVPQTGEVHYGYTF
TGCAGCGTCCCTCAGACCGGGGAAGTCCACTATGGCTACACCTTC
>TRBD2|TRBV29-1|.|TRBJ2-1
CSVGGTTVYNEQFF
TGCAGCGTCGGCGGGACTACCGTATACAATGAGCAGTTCTTC
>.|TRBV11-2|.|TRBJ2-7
CASSSTGNYPHF
TGTGCCAGCAGCTCCACAGGGAATTACCCGCACTTC
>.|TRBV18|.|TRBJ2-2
CASSPGTGELFF
TGTGCCAGCTCACCCGGCACCGGGGAGCTGTTTTTT
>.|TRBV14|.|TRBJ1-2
CASSQLRGGAIVGYTF
TGTGCCAGCAGCCAACTAAGGGGCGGGGCGATCGTCGGCTACACCTTC
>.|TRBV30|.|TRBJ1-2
CAWGDLNGYTF
TGTGCCTGGGGGGACTTAAATGGCTACACCTTC
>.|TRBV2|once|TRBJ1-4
CASRGWNEKLFF
TGTGCCAGCCGGGGTTGGAATGAAAAACTGTTTTTT
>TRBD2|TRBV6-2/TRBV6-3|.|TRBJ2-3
CASSPRGVLAGGPGGTQYF
TGTGCCAGCAGCCCCAGGGGGGTATTAGCGGGAGGGCCCGGAGGTACGCAGTATTTT
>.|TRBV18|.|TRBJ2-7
CASSTAGLSPYEQYF
TGTGCCAGCTCTACCGCGGGTCTATCCCCCTACGAGCAGTACTTC
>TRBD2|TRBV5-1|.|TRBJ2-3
CASSLALAGTTDTQYF
TGCGCCAGCAGCTTGGCACTAGCGGGAACTACAGATACGCAGTATTTT
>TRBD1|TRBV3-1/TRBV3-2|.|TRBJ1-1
CASRDSKTEAFF
TGTGCCAGCCGGGACAGTAAAACTGAAGCTTTCTTT
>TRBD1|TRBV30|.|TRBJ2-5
CAWSADREETQYF
TGTGCCTGGAGTGCGGACAGGGAAGAGACCCAGTACTTC
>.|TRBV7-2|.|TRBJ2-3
CASRAKGGARTDTQYF
TGTGCCAGCAGGGCAAAGGGGGGGGCGAGAACAGATACGCAGTATTTT
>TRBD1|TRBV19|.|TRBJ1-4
CASSKNRGLDEKLFF
TGTGCCAGTAGTAAAAACAGGGGGCTTGATGAAAAACTGTTTTTT
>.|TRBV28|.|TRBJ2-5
CASSNGGFGETQYF
TGTGCCAGCAGTAACGGAGGTTTCGGAGAGACCCAGTACTTC
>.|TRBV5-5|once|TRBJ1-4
CASSLLAGIREKLFF
TGTGCCAGCAGCTTGCTGGCAGGGATTAGAGAAAAACTGTTTTTT
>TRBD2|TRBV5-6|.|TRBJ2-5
CASSARTSTIQETQYF
TGTGCCAGCAGCGCGCGGACTAGTACGATACAAGAGACCCAGTACTTC
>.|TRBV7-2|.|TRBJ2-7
CASSLGAGFYEQYF
TGTGCCAGCAGCTTAGGGGCAGGCTTCTACGAGCAGTACTTC
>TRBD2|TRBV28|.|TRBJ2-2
CASSQSGRAPTGELFF
TGTGCCAGCAGCCAAAGCGGGAGGGCCCCGACCGGGGAGCTGTTTTTT
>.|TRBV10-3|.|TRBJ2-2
CAISEPPDTGELFF
TGTGCCATCAGTGAGCCCCCGGACACCGGGGAGCTGTTTTTT
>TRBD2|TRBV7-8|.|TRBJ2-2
CASFGLARTGELFF
TGTGCCAGCTTTGGACTAGCGAGAACCGGGGAGCTGTTTTTT
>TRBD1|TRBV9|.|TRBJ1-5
CASSLHGTDNQPQHF
TGTGCCAGCAGTCTTCACGGGACAGACAATCAGCCCCAGCATTTT
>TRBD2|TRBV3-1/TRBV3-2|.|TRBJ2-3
CASSQDGRERSTDTQYF
TGTGCCAGCAGCCAAGATGGGCGGGAGCGGAGCACAGATACGCAGTATTTT
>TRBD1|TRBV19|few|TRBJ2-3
CASSRGDRVRTDTQYF
TGTGCCAGTAGTAGGGGGGACAGGGTTCGGACAGATACGCAGTATTTT
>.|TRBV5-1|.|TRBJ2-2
CASSSSLSTGELFF
TGCGCCAGCAGCTCTAGTCTATCCACCGGGGAGCTGTTTTTT
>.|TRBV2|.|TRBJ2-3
CASRSSEESTDTQYF
TGTGCCAGCAGGTCCTCGGAGGAAAGCACAGATACGCAGTATTTT
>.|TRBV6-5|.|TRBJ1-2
CASRAPTSYGYTF
TGTGCCAGCAGAGCGCCAACTTCCTATGGCTACACCTTC
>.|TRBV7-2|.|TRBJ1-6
CASSTRPPGGRRSPLHF
TGTGCCAGCAGCACGCGTCCTCCCGGGGGGCGTAGGTCACCCCTCCACTTT
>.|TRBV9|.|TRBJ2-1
CASSVASQAYNEQFF
TGTGCCAGCAGCGTAGCCTCCCAAGCATACAATGAGCAGTTCTTC
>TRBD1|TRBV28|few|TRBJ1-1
CASSWDRGRAFF
TGTGCCAGCAGTTGGGACAGGGGTAGGGCTTTCTTT
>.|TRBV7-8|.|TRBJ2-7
CASSPPAYEQYF
TGTGCCAGCAGCCCGCCGGCCTACGAGCAGTACTTC
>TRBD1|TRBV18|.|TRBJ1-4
CASSPRQGGNEKLFF
TGTGCCAGCTCACCACGTCAGGGGGGTAATGAAAAACTGTTTTTT
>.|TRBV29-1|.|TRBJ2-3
CSVAPILTDTQYF
TGCAGCGTTGCTCCAATACTCACAGATACGCAGTATTTT
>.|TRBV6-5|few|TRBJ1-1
CASTLQGWDTEAFF
TGTGCCAGCACCCTACAGGGATGGGACACTGAAGCTTTCTTT
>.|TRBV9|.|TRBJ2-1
CASSGNGKYEQFF
TGTGCCAGCAGCGGGAACGGGAAATATGAGCAGTTCTTC
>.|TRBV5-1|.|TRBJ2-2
CASSLVTSTTGELFF
TGCGCCAGCAGCTTGGTTACTAGCACCACCGGGGAGCTGTTTTTT
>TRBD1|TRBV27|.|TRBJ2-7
CASSLLRTGGPEQYF
TGTGCCAGCAGTTTATTACGGACAGGGGGTCCCGAGCAGTACTTC
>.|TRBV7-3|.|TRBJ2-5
CASSLAGLGQETQYF
TGTGCCAGCAGCTTAGCAGGGTTGGGCCAAGAGACCCAGTACTTC
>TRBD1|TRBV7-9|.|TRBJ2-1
CASSLAGTVGEQFF
TGTGCCAGCAGCTTAGCGGGGACAGTAGGTGAGCAGTTCTTC
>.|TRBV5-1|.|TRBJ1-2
CASSFSQGQGGYTF
TGCGCCAGCAGCTTTAGTCAGGGTCAGGGCGGCTACACCTTC
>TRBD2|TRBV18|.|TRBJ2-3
CASSPLPRSGLVDHGEYF
TGTGCCAGCTCACCATTGCCCCGCTCGGGACTAGTCGATCATGGGGAGTATTTT
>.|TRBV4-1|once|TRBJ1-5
CASSQEEGQPQHF
TGCGCCAGCAGCCAAGAGGAGGGTCAGCCCCAGCATTTT
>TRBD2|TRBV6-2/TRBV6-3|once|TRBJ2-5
CASSLLAEKETQYF
TGTGCCAGCAGCCTACTAGCGGAAAAAGAGACCCAGTACTTC
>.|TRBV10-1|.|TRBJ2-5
CASSPGLDPRTQYF
TGCGCCAGCAGCCCGGGACTGGACCCGAGGACCCAGTACTTC
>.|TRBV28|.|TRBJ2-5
CASSLAGWETQYF
TGTGCCAGCAGTTTGGCGGGATGGGAGACCCAGTACTTC
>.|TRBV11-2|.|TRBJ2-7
CASSLDSSYEQYF
TGTGCCAGCAGCTTGGACAGCTCCTACGAGCAGTACTTC
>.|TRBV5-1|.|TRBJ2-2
CASSYGEEGGELFF
TGCGCCAGCAGCTACGGGGAAGAGGGCGGGGAGCTGTTTTTT
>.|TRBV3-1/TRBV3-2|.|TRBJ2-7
CASTHAPGQAGLSEQYF
TGTGCCAGCACCCACGCCCCCGGACAGGCGGGGTTGAGCGAGCAGTACTTC